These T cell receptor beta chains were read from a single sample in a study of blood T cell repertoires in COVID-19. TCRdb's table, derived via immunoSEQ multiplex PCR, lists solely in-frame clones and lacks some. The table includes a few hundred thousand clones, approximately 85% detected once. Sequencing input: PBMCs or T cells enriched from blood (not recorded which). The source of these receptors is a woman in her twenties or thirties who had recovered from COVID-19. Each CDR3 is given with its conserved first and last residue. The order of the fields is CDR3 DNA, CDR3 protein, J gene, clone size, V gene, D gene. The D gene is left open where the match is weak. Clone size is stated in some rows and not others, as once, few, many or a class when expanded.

DNA: TGTGCCAGCAGAGTGATAGCCAGTAAAGAAGCTTTCTTT; CDR3: CASRVIASKEAFF; J: TRBJ1-1; size: .; V: TRBV28; D: .
DNA: TGTGCCAGCAGCTTAGGGCGAGGGGAGCAGTTCTTC; CDR3: CASSLGRGEQFF; J: TRBJ2-1; size: .; V: TRBV7-3; D: .
DNA: TGTGCCACCAGTGATAAAAACAGGGGTGGAAACACCATATATTTT; CDR3: CATSDKNRGGNTIYF; J: TRBJ1-3; size: .; V: TRBV24-1; D: TRBD1
DNA: TGTGCCAGCAGCTTAGTAGGTCCAGCCGCCGGGGGCAATGAGCAGTTCTTC; CDR3: CASSLVGPAAGGNEQFF; J: TRBJ2-1; size: .; V: TRBV7-8; D: .
DNA: TGTGCCTGGAGTTGGCGGGGAGATACGCAGTATTTT; CDR3: CAWSWRGDTQYF; J: TRBJ2-3; size: .; V: TRBV30; D: .
DNA: TGTGCCAGCAGCCAAGGGTTACGAGGGTCTGGGGCCAACGTCCTGACTTTC; CDR3: CASSQGLRGSGANVLTF; J: TRBJ2-6; size: .; V: TRBV4-2; D: .
DNA: TGTGCCAGCAGCGGGTCTATCGGTCAGCCCCAGCATTTT; CDR3: CASSGSIGQPQHF; J: TRBJ1-5; size: .; V: TRBV2; D: .
DNA: TGTGCCAGTAGTCTTACAGGGGACTATGGCTACACCTTC; CDR3: CASSLTGDYGYTF; J: TRBJ1-2; size: .; V: TRBV19; D: TRBD1
DNA: TGTGCCAGCAGCCCATGGGGAGTGCTTCAAGAGACCCAGTACTTC; CDR3: CASSPWGVLQETQYF; J: TRBJ2-5; size: .; V: TRBV11-2; D: .
DNA: TGTGCCAGCATAGGGAGGGGGGCTCCCTATAATTCACCCCTCCACTTT; CDR3: CASIGRGAPYNSPLHF; J: TRBJ1-6; size: .; V: TRBV27; D: .
DNA: TGTGCCAGCAGCTTACAACGCGCATACACTGAAGCTTTCTTT; CDR3: CASSLQRAYTEAFF; J: TRBJ1-1; size: .; V: TRBV7-8; D: .
DNA: TGTGCCAGTACCAACCCTCCGGACTATGGCTACACCTTC; CDR3: CASTNPPDYGYTF; J: TRBJ1-2; size: .; V: TRBV19; D: .
DNA: TGTGCCTGGAGTCCGCGACGGGGGGAAGGAAACACCATATATTTT; CDR3: CAWSPRRGEGNTIYF; J: TRBJ1-3; size: .; V: TRBV30; D: .
DNA: TGTGCCAGCAGTTACTCTAGGCTAGACCACTACGAGCAGTACTTC; CDR3: CASSYSRLDHYEQYF; J: TRBJ2-7; size: .; V: TRBV6-2/TRBV6-3; D: .
DNA: TGTGCCAGCAGGAGACAGGGAGACAATGAGCAGTTCTTC; CDR3: CASRRQGDNEQFF; J: TRBJ2-1; size: few; V: TRBV2; D: TRBD1
DNA: TGCGCCAGCAGCCAAGTTCTGAGGGGGACAGGGGATGGGTCTGGCTACACCTTC; CDR3: CASSQVLRGTGDGSGYTF; J: TRBJ1-2; size: few; V: TRBV4-1; D: TRBD1
DNA: TGTGCCAGCAGCTTAGATTCAGGCGGGACAGGGGGGCGCTACAATGAGCAGTTCTTC; CDR3: CASSLDSGGTGGRYNEQFF; J: TRBJ2-1; size: .; V: TRBV7-6; D: TRBD1
DNA: TGTGCCAGCAGCCCAACGGGGTTCCACCCCGGGGAGCTGTTTTTT; CDR3: CASSPTGFHPGELFF; J: TRBJ2-2; size: .; V: TRBV7-9; D: .
DNA: TGTGCCAGCAGTTTCAGGGGTTCCGGCTACACCTTC; CDR3: CASSFRGSGYTF; J: TRBJ1-2; size: .; V: TRBV28; D: .
DNA: TGTGCCAGCCGTGGACAGGGCGGGGTACGAGGCACTGAAGCTTTCTTT; CDR3: CASRGQGGVRGTEAFF; J: TRBJ1-1; size: .; V: TRBV18; D: TRBD1
DNA: TGCGCCAGCAGCTTGTCGGGCGGGGAGCTGTTTTTT; CDR3: CASSLSGGELFF; J: TRBJ2-2; size: .; V: TRBV5-1; D: .
DNA: TGTGCCAGTAGTATAGTTCGGGGTAGCTCTGATGGCTACACCTTC; CDR3: CASSIVRGSSDGYTF; J: TRBJ1-2; size: .; V: TRBV19; D: .
DNA: TGTGCCAGCAGCTTGACAGTGAACACTGAAGCTTTCTTT; CDR3: CASSLTVNTEAFF; J: TRBJ1-1; size: .; V: TRBV7-8; D: .
DNA: TGTGCCCTACGGAGTAGCGGGTTTTCTACCGGGGAGCTGTTTTTT; CDR3: CALRSSGFSTGELFF; J: TRBJ2-2; size: .; V: TRBV30; D: TRBD2
DNA: TGTGCCAGTAGTATCCGGACAGGGGGTGAAGCTTTCTTT; CDR3: CASSIRTGGEAFF; J: TRBJ1-1; size: .; V: TRBV19; D: TRBD1
DNA: TGTGCCAGCAGCGTAGCGAACCCAAGACTTTCTGAGCAGTTCTTC; CDR3: CASSVANPRLSEQFF; J: TRBJ2-1; size: .; V: TRBV9; D: .
DNA: TGTGCCAGCAGCCCGGGACAGTCTAAAGGCTACACCTTC; CDR3: CASSPGQSKGYTF; J: TRBJ1-2; size: once; V: TRBV28; D: TRBD1
DNA: TGTGCCACTTGGACTATCCACACAGATACGCAGTATTTT; CDR3: CATWTIHTDTQYF; J: TRBJ2-3; size: .; V: TRBV27; D: .